This paragraph covers one T cell receptor (beta chain) sequence. In the original workflow: Estimation of nucleated cell counts was performed using reference gene primer amplification. This table comes from immunoSEQ multiplex PCR, and its TCRdb copy is limited to in-frame clones, with some not included. That table furnishes V, J and clone size, whereas the DNA furnished D and trimming. The data contain hundreds of thousands of clones, about 93% of them seen just once; the ten biggest clones take up around 0.84%. This sample is drawn from a study of blood T cell repertoires in COVID-19. The wider study: The analysed material was cDNA or gDNA that came from T cells, B-cell-depleted T cells, or PBMCs.

This TCR derives from a man in his fifties or sixties with COVID-19, enrolled during active disease. The sample taken for sequencing was peripheral blood.

The CDR3 region is CASSLQGFEQYF. Written as DNA, the CDR3 is TGCGCCAGCAGCTTACAGGGATTCGAGCAGTACTTC. J is TRBJ2-7 and V is TRBV5-1; perhaps TRBD1 as D (6 bases). CDR1 and CDR2 from the germline V gene are SGHRS and YFSETQ. The V end lost 2 bases, the J end lost 6 bases, and 9 bases lay between the germline ends. This CDR3 is built from 12 residues.